This T cell receptor beta chain was recorded in a study of post-analysis software for immune sequencing data (dated by TCRdb to between 2015 and 2017). Regarding the research as a whole: The recorded disease courses included relapsing-remitting, secondary progressive and progressive-relapsing multiple sclerosis, and some patients had no subtype annotation. A subset of samples was prepared in parallel using single-end sample barcoding, then pooled and co-amplified after Illumina adapter ligation. The patient repertoires were compared against some twelve previously published healthy control repertoires obtained from donors aged 6 to 25 years. The full study reports these points: The multiple sclerosis patient group was slightly younger than the control group. Significantly lower normalized Chao1 diversity was found in multiple sclerosis patients than in controls, suggesting substantial peripheral T-cell clonal expansion. Strong co-clustering of samples prepared in the same batch was shown by direct clustering with F measure, prompting a batch-effect correction. Patients showed significantly higher frequencies than controls for a handful of TRBV segments, among them TRBV5-6, TRBV5-1 and TRBV20-1.

Libraries were built with PCR. The run used an Illumina HiSeq 2500. To reduce PCR and sequencing biases, unique molecular identifiers were incorporated into the TCR beta cDNA libraries. Some 500,000 cDNA molecules were obtained for every 1 to 10 million input T cells, so each molecule roughly corresponded to one T cell. Patient libraries were prepared and sequenced with the same protocol used for the earlier healthy control dataset. Samples belonging to the same batch were prepared together, multiplexed and sequenced on a shared HiSeq lane. Per the authors' processing: MIGEC was used to process the raw barcoded reads, and molecular identifier groups with only a single read were discarded before consensus assembly and CDR3 extraction. VDJtools was used for post-analysis of the clonotype tables, and diversity was normalized by down-sampling every dataset to the size of the smallest sample. In repertoire overlap clustering, CDR3 amino acid sequences, but not nucleotide sequences, were matched to correct batch-related cross-sample contamination. TCRdb reanalyzed the raw reads on its own, using fastp at Q25 for trimming and MiXCR for clone calling, and kept in-frame beta chains. Rows matching on CDR3 protein sequence are summarized as one entry with the most common DNA and genes. These V and J calls rely on TCRdb rather than the paper's analysis. The table for this sample lists fewer than 850,000 distinct CDR3 sequences; roughly 27% of them were counted only once. The ten largest clonotypes hold approximately 0.6% of the sample.

TCR beta repertoires were profiled from peripheral blood of under 15 young patients with multiple sclerosis to demonstrate the VDJtools post-analysis software. Multiple sclerosis patients were children and adolescents aged about 6 to 17 years. As regards this clonotype: The antigen it binds to is not known. No base quality information exists; no much larger clone differs at one position.

From a lookup of the germline V gene (reference sequence), CDR1 and CDR2 are MNHNY and SVGAGI. The CDR3 measures 13 amino acids from cysteine to phenylalanine. Only CDR3 DNA remains: 39 bases, in frame from the first base. The trim is 6 bases for V and 0 bases for J, with a gap of 5 bases between the germline ends. The receptor comes from a girl aged 5-17 years with multiple sclerosis. The sample was blood. The chain was built from TRBV6-6 and TRBJ2-2, with TRBD1 as a weak D call on 5 bases. The DNA is as follows: TGTGCCAGCAGGGGGCCGAACACCGGGGAGCTGTTTTTT. Translation gives CASRGPNTGELFF.